Presented here are 7 T cell receptor beta chains from one specimen sequenced in a study of cytomegalovirus exposure and HLA in healthy donors. The PCR used 60 Vbeta and 13 Jbeta primers. Assay: immunoSEQ multiplex PCR; the TCRdb copy retains only in-frame clones and omits some. Of roughly 120,000 clones in the sample, 65% to 85% were seen once. Sequencing input: PBMCs. The receptors shown here come from a man aged 45-65 years in good health and CMV-seronegative.

The chain has TRBV9 and TRBJ1-1; weak D call: TRBD1 (6 bases). Germline-derived CDR1 and CDR2 are SGDLS and YYNGEE. Trimming pared 2 bases from V and 3 bases from J, leaving 11 bases between. The CDR3 consists of 14 residues. In DNA, the CDR3 is TGTGCCAGCAGCGTGATACAGGGTTACACTGAAGCTTTCTTT. This translates into CASSVIQGYTEAFF.

The V and J genes are TRBV6-5 and TRBJ2-7; no definite D call. This CDR3 has 12 residues. From germline, CDR1 is MNHEY and CDR2 SVGAGI. V lost 8 bases, J lost 2 bases, and 10 bases lay in between. The CDR3, as DNA: TGTGCCAGCCGAGGATACACCTACGAGCAGTACTTC. Translating gives CASRGYTYEQYF.

CDR3 DNA sequence: TGTGCCAGCAGTTTATCTAGGCGTACAGGGGCTAGAGGCTACACCTTC. Amino acid sequence: CASSLSRRTGARGYTF. The rearrangement joins TRBV27 to TRBJ1-2; TRBD1 agrees at 7 bases. Germline V gene lookup returns CDR1 MNHEY and CDR2 SMNVEV (reference sequence). This CDR3 region has 16 residues. J lost 8 bases, V lost 0 bases, and 12 bases had no gene match.

The V call is TRBV28, the J call TRBJ2-1; 9 nucleotides align to TRBD1. The junction had 10 bases not matched to a gene; V was cut back by 4 bases and J by 9 bases. CDR1 and CDR2 from the germline V gene are MDHEN and SYDVKM. The CDR3 length is 15 residues. The CDR3 sequence is CASSSGQGSASEQFF. CDR3 DNA sequence: TGTGCCAGCAGTTCAGGACAGGGGTCTGCTAGTGAGCAGTTCTTC.

The chain joins TRBV10-2 to TRBJ2-7; 7 bases match TRBD1. The CDR3 is made up of 12 amino acids. J gave up 5 bases and V 9 bases, and 7 bases lay outside the gene matches. CDR1 WSHSY and CDR2 SAAADI come from the germline V gene. The CDR3 region is CARIQGRHEQYF. CDR3 DNA sequence: TGCGCCAGGATACAGGGGCGCCACGAGCAGTACTTC.

The V gene is TRBV28, the J gene TRBJ2-2; D is ambiguous. This CDR3 has 12 amino acids. Germline-derived CDR1 and CDR2 are MDHEN and SYDVKM. The germline V and J ends were trimmed by 8 bases and 4 bases, with 8 bases remaining between them. The CDR3 sequence is CASGRGTGELFF. The CDR3 bases are TGTGCCAGCGGCAGAGGCACCGGGGAGCTGTTTTTT.

The chain recombines TRBV2 with TRBJ1-1; D is undetermined. V shed 6 bases and J shed 0 bases, with 8 bases lying between them. The germline gives CDR1 SNHLY, CDR2 FYNNEI. The length of the CDR3 is 13 residues. The CDR3 loop is CASREPMNTEAFF. CDR3 bases: TGTGCCAGCAGGGAACCCATGAACACTGAAGCTTTCTTT.